Below, 31 T cell receptor beta chains from the same sample are listed, as sequenced in a study of T-cell reconstitution after alpha-beta-depleted transplantation in children. The TCRbeta library was prepared with unique molecular identifiers. One entry per CDR3 protein results from TCRdb running MiXCR on the PCR reads. The sample has some 240,000 distinct CDR3 sequences, 9.7% seen once. The material was PBMCs from the stem cell graft donor, obtained from the stem cell graft. The receptors were gathered from a human donor who donated a stem cell graft to a child with SCID.

This clonotype was counted many times. The rearrangement joins TRBV11-2 to TRBJ1-2, with D perhaps TRBD1 (5 bases). This CDR3 is built from 14 residues. Per the germline V gene, CDR1 is SGHAT and CDR2 is FQNNGV. V gave up 3 bases and J gave up 8 bases, with 16 bases separating them. CDR3 coding DNA: TGTGCCAGCAGCTTTAGTGCGGGGCAGGGCGGCTACACCTTC. Translated, it gives CASSFSAGQGGYTF.

This clonotype was found many times. The V gene is TRBV5-1, the J gene TRBJ2-7; perhaps TRBD2 as D (5 bases). CDR3 length equals 14 residues. Trimming cost V 0 bases and J 2 bases, with 9 bases left between them. CDR1 is SGHRS, CDR2 YFSETQ, per germline. The chain's CDR3 is CASSLAGVPYEQYF. CDR3 nucleotide sequence: TGCGCCAGCAGCTTGGCCGGGGTCCCCTACGAGCAGTACTTC.

This clonotype came up many times. V usage is TRBV5-1 and J usage is TRBJ1-4; no firm D call. CDR1 is SGHRS, CDR2 YFSETQ, per germline. The CDR3 is 13 residues long. The V end was cut by 4 bases, the J end by 8 bases, with 12 bases between. CDR3 amino acids: CASSVTEAEKLFF. The CDR3 DNA follows: TGCGCCAGCAGCGTTACAGAGGCCGAAAAACTGTTTTTT.

This clonotype was detected many times. This chain connects TRBV5-1 to TRBJ2-5; D gene unclear. This CDR3 contains 13 residues. Trimming took 5 bases from V and 0 from J, leaving 8 bases between them. Germline V CDR1 and CDR2: SGHRS, YFSETQ. CDR3 DNA: TGCGCCAGCAGGGAGACAAACCAAGAGACCCAGTACTTC. Translated: CASRETNQETQYF.

In its sample, this clonotype was seen a few times. The J gene is TRBJ2-5, the V gene TRBV6-5, with D possibly being TRBD1 or TRBD2 (6 bases each). CDR3 length equals 18 residues. V was trimmed by 4 bases and J by 3 bases, leaving 24 bases between them. Germline CDR1 reads MNHEY; CDR2 reads SVGAGI. The CDR3: CASSSGAGDSGLEETQYF. For the CDR3, the DNA is TGTGCCAGCAGTTCGGGAGCAGGGGATTCTGGACTGGAAGAGACCCAGTACTTC.

Worth noting for this clonotype: Given a much more abundant clone one base away, this may be a read error. This sequence joins TRBV12-3 or TRBV12-4 and TRBJ2-7, with D perhaps TRBD1 (6 bases). This CDR3 has 13 amino acids. The CDR3 here is CASSPFGTLEQHF. The CDR3, as DNA: TGTGCCAGCAGTCCATTCGGGACACTTGAGCAGCACTTC.

The sample holds many counts of this clonotype. The chain uses TRBV28 and TRBJ1-1; no definite D call. Germline loops: CDR1 MDHEN, CDR2 SYDVKM. The CDR3 has 13 amino acids. Deletions cut 3 bases from V and 6 bases from J, with 11 bases between. The DNA for the CDR3 is TGTGCCAGCAGTTTGATCGCGGGCGCTGAAGCTTTCTTT. It specifies CASSLIAGAEAFF.

In its sample, this clonotype was seen many times. The CDR3 reads CASSSQSPNSPLHF. For the CDR3, the DNA is TGTGCCAGCAGCTCTCAAAGCCCTAATTCACCCCTCCACTTT. The rearrangement joins TRBV7-9 to TRBJ1-6; no clear D gene. The V gene lost 4 bases and the J gene lost 6 bases, with 10 bases spanning the gap. Germline V gene sequence: CDR1 SEHNR, CDR2 FQNEAQ (reference sequence). This CDR3 has 14 amino acids.

This clonotype was detected ten times or more. CDR3 loop: CASSLSTRTYEQYF. The CDR3 DNA follows: TGTGCCAGCAGTCTCTCGACACGAACCTACGAGCAGTACTTC. The chain is built from TRBV28 and TRBJ2-7, with unresolved D. Trimming took 5 bases from V and 2 from J, leaving 13 bases between them. Germline CDR1 MDHEN, CDR2 SYDVKM. The CDR3 spans 14 residues.

This clonotype was detected ten times or more. The CDR3 nucleotides are TGCAGCGCACGGACAGGGCCGAGAGAAAAACTGTTTTTT. Its translation: CSARTGPREKLFF. The chain carries TRBV29-1 and TRBJ1-4; 8 bases agree with TRBD1. From germline, CDR1 is SQVTM and CDR2 ANQGSEA. This CDR3 region has 13 residues. The trim removed 7 bases at V and 8 bases at J, leaving 9 bases unmatched.

This clonotype has ten or more counts. The chain has TRBV12-3 or TRBV12-4 and TRBJ1-5; TRBD1 might be the D (5 bases). The CDR3 is 17 residues long. Trimming removed 4 bases at V and 2 bases at J, with 18 bases between. The CDR3 is CASSSRSGTWGNQPQHF. CDR3 nucleotide sequence: TGTGCCAGCAGTTCACGTTCGGGGACCTGGGGCAATCAGCCCCAGCATTTT.

The gene calls are TRBV28 and TRBJ1-4; 8 positions agree with TRBD1. CDR3 size: 14 residues. V shed 6 bases and J 7 bases; nucleotides not matched to a gene: 7. The germline gives CDR1 MDHEN, CDR2 SYDVKM. As DNA, the CDR3 is TGTGCCAGCAGCCGGACAGGGCAAGGTGAAAAACTGTTTTTT. Protein product: CASSRTGQGEKLFF.

This clonotype came up many times. The chain employs TRBV10-3 and TRBJ2-3; D possibly uses TRBD1 or TRBD2 (5 bases each). The CDR3 consists of 18 residues. Between the trimmed V and J ends, which lost 2 bases and 5 bases, there was a span of 23 bases. Germline V gives CDR1 ENHRY, CDR2 SYGVKD. CDR3 amino acids: CAISERWDRSTPRDTQYF. The CDR3 region has the DNA TGTGCCATCAGTGAGCGATGGGACCGATCTACCCCCCGAGATACGCAGTATTTT.

This clonotype was counted many times. The chain joins TRBV20-1 to TRBJ1-1; D is uncertain. V shed 3 bases and J shed 1 base, with 9 bases lying between them. From germline, CDR1 is DFQATT and CDR2 SNEGSKA (reference sequence). This CDR3 has 13 residues. The DNA for the CDR3 is TGCAGTGCTAGTGCAGTCCGGAACACTGAAGCTTTCTTT. As protein: CSASAVRNTEAFF.

This clonotype has at least ten counts. This chain links TRBV20-1 with TRBJ2-2; D is unclear. V lost 2 bases and J lost 1, with 8 bases in between. Germline loops: CDR1 DFQATT, CDR2 SNEGSKA (reference sequence). The CDR3 runs 14 residues. CDR3 region: CSARNSENTGELFF. CDR3 DNA: TGCAGTGCTAGAAACAGCGAGAACACCGGGGAGCTGTTTTTT.

The chain carries TRBV6-2 or TRBV6-3 and TRBJ1-4, with D unclear. V dropped 8 bases and J dropped 5 bases, with 9 bases sitting between them. The CDR3 runs to 12 residues. Germline V gene sequence: CDR1 MNHEY, CDR2 SVGEGT. The CDR3 spells CASARSNEKLFF. The CDR3 coding sequence is TGTGCCAGCGCTAGAAGCAATGAAAAACTGTTTTTT.

The V gene is TRBV6-5, the J gene TRBJ1-1; a weak D match, TRBD1 (5 bases). Germline V lookup: CDR1 MNHEY, CDR2 SVGAGI. The V end was cut by 2 bases, the J end by 10 bases, with 20 bases between. CDR3 length equals 15 residues. DNA for the CDR3: TGTGCCAGCAGTTACCAAATTACGGGACCCCGGGGAGCTTTCTTT. It translates to CASSYQITGPRGAFF.

This clonotype has ten or more counts. The chain uses TRBV28 and TRBJ1-6; D is possibly TRBD1 (5 bases). The CDR3 totals 13 residues. V dropped 8 bases and J dropped 7 bases, with 12 bases sitting between them. The germline V gene has CDR1 MDHEN and CDR2 SYDVKM. The CDR3 DNA reads as TGTGCCAGCCGGGGGAGGGCCAATTCACCCCTCCACTTT. The encoded protein is CASRGRANSPLHF.

The chain has TRBV29-1 and TRBJ2-3; TRBD1 might be the D (6 bases). The CDR3 is 12 amino acids. The V end lost 8 bases, the J end lost 4 bases, and 13 bases lay between the germline ends. The V gene's germline CDR1 is SQVTM and CDR2 ANQGSEA. CDR3 loop: CSLQGTADTQYF. For the CDR3, the DNA is TGCAGCTTACAGGGAACCGCAGATACGCAGTATTTT.

V is TRBV28 and J is TRBJ1-5; 8 bases match TRBD1. Germline V gene data show CDR1 as MDHEN and CDR2 as SYDVKM. The ends lost 7 bases at V and 16 bases at J; junction bases unmatched: 18. The length of the CDR3 is 14 residues. DNA of the CDR3: TGTGCCAGCAACGGACAGGGTAGGAGACTCGTGCTCCATTTT. This gives the protein CASNGQGRRLVLHF.

The sample holds many counts of this clonotype. The chain has TRBV5-1 and TRBJ2-3, with 8 bases identical to TRBD2. The germline CDR1 and CDR2 sequences are SGHRS and YFSETQ. The CDR3 has 16 residues. V shed 0 bases and J 9 bases; nucleotides not matched to a gene: 12. The CDR3 sequence is CASSLAPAGDQGTQYF. The DNA for the CDR3 is TGCGCCAGCAGCTTGGCACCAGCGGGGGATCAGGGCACGCAGTATTTT.

There are many counts of this clonotype. The chain joins TRBV12-3 or TRBV12-4 to TRBJ1-1; D call uncertain. V lost 6 bases to trimming and J lost 7 bases, with 18 bases between them. CDR3 size: 14 residues. CDR3 sequence reads: CASRLTAGRREAFF. The CDR3 DNA reads TGTGCCAGCAGGTTGACCGCCGGTCGGCGTGAAGCTTTCTTT.

The CDR3 protein is CSVWGVFPGVLWDEQFF. DNA of the CDR3: TGCAGTGTTTGGGGGGTGTTTCCGGGGGTGCTTTGGGATGAGCAGTTCTTC. The chain employs TRBV20-1 and TRBJ2-1, with TRBD2 as a possible D gene (6 bases). The CDR3 has 17 residues. Germline V gene data show CDR1 as DFQATT and CDR2 as SNEGSKA (reference sequence). Trimming cost V 7 bases and J 8 bases, with 30 bases left between them.

Ten or more counts support this clonotype. This sequence joins TRBV3-1 and TRBJ1-5, with D uncertain. CDR3 length: 13 amino acids. Between the trimmed V and J ends, which lost 1 base and 11 bases, there was a span of 12 bases. Germline V lookup: CDR1 LGHDT, CDR2 YNNKEL (reference sequence). The CDR3 sequence: CASSQGPTAAQHF. For the CDR3, the DNA is TGTGCCAGCAGCCAAGGGCCTACGGCCGCCCAGCATTTT.

This clonotype was seen many times. The chain recombines TRBV5-1 with TRBJ2-5; D gene uncertain. CDR1 is SGHRS, CDR2 YFSETQ, per germline. This CDR3 spans 13 amino acids. Trimming removed 2 bases from V and 2 bases from J, with 7 bases in between. This chain's CDR3 is CASSFSVQETQYF. The CDR3 nucleotides read TGCGCCAGCAGCTTCTCAGTTCAAGAGACCCAGTACTTC. The variable domain in full, with the rest retrieved from reference TRBV5-1 and TRBJ2-5, is KAGVTQTPRYLIKTRGQQVTLSCSPISGHRSVSWYQQTPGQGLQFLFEYFSETQRNKGNFPGRFSGRQFSNSRSEMNVSTLELGDSALYLCASSFSVQETQYFGPGTRLLVL.

Comments on this clonotype: One end of the junction is discordant with germline, which a read error may explain. This rearrangement joins TRBV4-3 to TRBJ2-1; D is unclear. The germline V gene encodes CDR1 LGHNA and CDR2 YSLEER. The CDR3 is 16 residues long. The CDR3 bases are TGCGCCAGCAGCCAAGCAGAGTACCTCTCCTACAATGCGCAGTTCTTC. This translates into CASSQAEYLSYNAQFF.

This clonotype was seen repeatedly, ten times or more. The chain employs TRBV29-1 and TRBJ1-5; weak D call: TRBD1 (5 bases). The CDR3 loop spans 12 amino acids. Germline values: CDR1 SQVTM, CDR2 ANQGSEA. The V end lost 4 bases, the J end lost 5 bases, and 9 bases lay between the germline ends. The CDR3 sequence: CSVGEGDQPQHF. The CDR3 coding sequence is TGCAGCGTTGGGGAAGGGGATCAGCCCCAGCATTTT.

In this sample, this clonotype turned up many times. The CDR3 DNA sequence: TGCGCCAGCAGCCTCCCGACCGGACACACTGTACGGTTCTTC. This sequence encodes CASSLPTGHTVRFF. The chain couples TRBV5-1 to TRBJ2-1, with D possibly matching TRBD1 (5 bases). There are 14 residues in the CDR3. CDR1 SGHRS and CDR2 YFSETQ come from the germline V gene. V was trimmed by 4 bases and J by 15 bases, leaving 23 bases between them.

This clonotype has ten or more counts. This chain joins TRBV6-1 and TRBJ1-1; D not certain. Trimming took off 7 bases at V and 8 bases at J, with 14 bases between the two ends. CDR1 and CDR2 from the germline V gene are MNHNS and SASEGT. CDR3 length equals 12 residues. The CDR3 is CASNAEGREAFF. In DNA form, the CDR3 reads TGTGCCAGCAATGCGGAAGGCCGCGAAGCTTTCTTT.

Remarks on this clonotype: This clone may be a read error of a much larger clone one base away. V is TRBV5-6 and J is TRBJ2-1; 13 bases are shared with TRBD2. This CDR3 has 15 amino acids. Germline CDR1 reads SGHDT; CDR2 reads YYEEEE. The chain's CDR3 is CASCLGLAGIDEQFF. CDR3 sequence (DNA): TGTGCCAGCTGCTTGGGACTAGCGGGGATCGATGAGCAGTTCTTC.

This clonotype turned up a few times. The chain couples TRBV7-2 to TRBJ2-7; 7 positions agree with TRBD2. With V trimmed by 2 bases and J by 0 bases, 4 bases remained unmatched. In germline, CDR1 is SGHTA, CDR2 FQGNSA. CDR3 length: 15 amino acids. The DNA of the CDR3 is TGTGCCAGCAGCTTAACCTGGACTAGCTCCTACGAGCAGTACTTC. It yields the protein CASSLTWTSSYEQYF. The full variable domain, with the rest looked up from reference TRBV7-2 and TRBJ2-7, is GAGVSQSPSNKVTEKGKDVELRCDPISGHTALYWYRQSLGQGLEFLIYFQGNSAPDKSGLPSDRFSAERTGGSVSTLTIQRTQQEDSAVYLCASSLTWTSSYEQYFGPGTRLTVT.